This T cell receptor beta chain was identified during a study of cytomegalovirus exposure and HLA in healthy donors. Findings and caveats of the study: Cytomegalovirus association was listed for about 170 TCR beta chains. One later analysis, an examination of the roughly 130 validation repertoires, found that first-cohort TCR clusters tended to co-occur in them. In vitro data verified three CMV-associated chains as specific for CMV antigens.

The CDR3 has 14 residues. The trim removed 5 bases at V and 4 bases at J, leaving 8 bases unmatched. Germline assignment: CDR1 MRHNA and CDR2 SNTAGT. Comments on this clone: The antigen is not known.

Profiled with immunoSEQ multiplex PCR; TCRdb holds only in-frame clones, not every one. The table shows a few hundred thousand clones, with 86% occurring only once. The chain has TRBV6-4 and TRBJ2-7; 7 bases are shared with TRBD1. The clonotype comes from a young woman in good health and CMV-seronegative. The specimen was PBMCs. DNA of the CDR3: TGTGCCAGCAGTTCACCGGGACAGAAGTACGAGCAGTACTTC. Encoded protein: CASSSPGQKYEQYF.